This T cell receptor (beta chain) was sequenced for a study of immune cell composition in non-small cell lung cancer (dated by TCRdb to about 2017). In the study overall: Histologic subtype, mostly lung adenocarcinoma or squamous cell carcinoma, was determined with H&E together with p63, CK5, Napsin A and TTF-1 immunohistochemistry. Using Adaptive Biotechnologies, the researchers ran TCR-beta sequencing on around 33 paired NSCLC tumour and non-adjacent lung specimens, along with some 25 tumour-only specimens. In supplementary cohort #1, which comprised roughly 10 lung adenocarcinoma cases, paired tumour/lung TCR-beta sequencing was performed and TIL populations were generated so that tumour reactivity could be assessed. A few tumour specimens with TCR-beta data were rare histological subtypes and were excluded from the subtype comparisons. Here is what the overall study found, with its caveats: The reactivity cohort included only about ten cases, and whether tumour-reactive clones share sequences with the dominant in vivo tumour-associated clones was not shown. Lung squamous cell carcinoma tumours had significantly higher Top 10 clone scores and productive clonality than lung adenocarcinoma tumours. In approximately 10 adenocarcinoma cases, maximal tumour-associated clone frequency correlated strongly with TIL tumour reactivity, whereas overall clonality did not. No significant correlation was found between smoking pack-years and tumour TCR-beta clonality. Tumour-associated clones >0.5% were found in nearly half of NSCLC cases, namely in about 30% of adenocarcinomas versus about 77% of squamous carcinomas.

V loses 5 bases, J loses 7 bases, and the germline ends lie 9 bases apart. CDR1 and CDR2 (LNHDA, SQIVND) derive from the germline V gene (reference sequence). There are 12 amino acids in the CDR3, from cysteine to phenylalanine inclusive. Of all the DNA, just the CDR3 is kept, 36 bases in frame from base 1. From frozen aliquots of unsorted single-cell suspensions, genomic DNA was isolated using the QIAamp DNA kit. Tumour samples were surgically resected non-small cell lung cancer tissue. Tissues were received within 2 hours of resection and were immediately processed into single-cell suspensions. Tissue was broken up mechanically, digested enzymatically with DNase I, collagenase I and hyaluronidase for roughly 28 minutes at 37 degrees C, and then filtered and RBC-lysed. A two-step multiplex PCR was used to amplify TCR-beta CDR3 regions from genomic DNA, and Illumina-compatible adaptors were added in the second step. As a commercial immunoSEQ service, TCR-beta immunosequencing was carried out on an Illumina platform. In the source study's methods: Repertoires were summarised by productive clonality and by Top 10 Clones, defined as the percentage of T-cell templates derived from the ten most frequent sequences. Productive clonality ranged from 0 to 1, with 1 indicating a monoclonal population. Tumour-associated clones, identified using log10 scatter plots, were defined as sequences that made up at least 0.1% of tumour T-cell templates and were not found in the matched non-adjacent lung. Two-group comparisons used Student's t-tests, stages used ANOVA, and relationships used linear regression, analysed in GraphPad Prism7 and R. Held by TCRdb, this immuneACCESS table contains in-frame sequences only and omits some clones. Under half of the omission traces to an unresolved V gene where checked; the cause of the rest is unknown. V, J and clone size are taken as reported in that table, and D and trimming were inferred from the DNA itself. The sample records 4,000 to 5,500 clones, 83% of which are singletons. The ten largest clones capture 10% to 15% of the sample.

With regard to this clone: The antigen it recognizes is unknown. The input lacks base qualities; no much larger clone sits a single base away.

Recombination connected TRBV19 to TRBJ1-5; too little of a D gene remains to name it. The specimen was lung tumor tissue. This TCR was sampled from a human donor with non-small cell lung cancer. The DNA sequence follows: TGTGCCAGTAGTTTATCTTCCCAGCCCCAGCATTTT. This gives the protein CASSLSSQPQHF.